The source of this TCR beta chain is a study of blood T cell repertoires in COVID-19. Study context: Italy, Spain and the United States were the sources of the convalescent and acute COVID-19 samples. T cells, B-cell-depleted T cells, or PBMCs provided the cDNA or gDNA that served as material.

The CDR3 spans 15 residues. V was cut by 4 bases and J by 8 bases, with 17 bases left in between. Germline CDR1 reads MDHEN; CDR2 reads SYDVKM. Methods used by the authors: Amplifying reference gene primers gave estimates of nucleated cell counts. Here immunoSEQ multiplex PCR was the method, and the copy in TCRdb shows in-frame clones only, minus some. V, J and clone size are taken as reported in that table, and D and trimming were inferred from the DNA itself. The sample includes about 71,000 clones, about 85% of them seen just once. The chain combines TRBV28 with TRBJ1-4; D possibly corresponds to TRBD1 (5 bases). Material: peripheral blood. The source is an elderly man with acute or convalescent COVID-19. The chain's CDR3 is CASSSGEGPFEKLFF. CDR3 DNA sequence: TGTGCCAGCAGTTCGGGGGAAGGGCCCTTCGAAAAACTGTTTTTT.